This T cell receptor (beta chain) was sequenced for a study of blood T cell repertoires in COVID-19. Study in general: Samples taken during acute and convalescent COVID-19 were collected in the United States, Italy and Spain. Sources were T cells, B-cell-depleted T cells, or PBMCs; the material itself was cDNA or gDNA.

Germline-derived CDR1 and CDR2 are SSHAT and FNYEAQ (reference sequence). The length of the CDR3 is 14 residues. J gave up 5 bases and V 5 bases, and 6 bases lay outside the gene matches. In the original analysis: The authors estimated nucleated cell counts from reference gene primer amplification. The protocol was immunoSEQ multiplex PCR, while the TCRdb copy is restricted to in-frame clones and leaves out a portion. The V and J calls and clone size come from that table; D and trimming were worked out from the DNA. This sample has 80,000 or so clones, with 80% found just once. The gene calls are TRBV7-7 and TRBJ2-1, with 7 bases that match TRBD1. The receptor was derived from a woman in her sixties or seventies with acute or convalescent COVID-19. The source material was peripheral blood. In nucleotides, the CDR3 is TGTGCCAGCAGCCCCCCCGGGACAGACAATGAGCAGTTCTTC. This gives the protein CASSPPGTDNEQFF.